A single T cell receptor (beta chain) is shown here with its context. Its matching antigen is unknown. Assay: immunoSEQ multiplex PCR; the TCRdb copy retains only in-frame clones and omits some. The data show roughly 250,000 clones, more than 85% seen once. The sample comes from a study of T cell responses to AZD1222 COVID-19 vaccine. Whole-study results and caveats: Donors skewed white British and female; clonal diversity was possibly underestimated. Samples come after the peak T cell response, not at day 14. A reported finding is that nearly half of spike-specific TCRs target unmutated variant regions.

V gave up 6 bases and J gave up 6 bases, with 12 bases separating them. The CDR3 runs 13 residues. CDR1 SEHNR and CDR2 FQNEAQ come from the germline V gene (reference sequence). The sample in question was peripheral blood, obtained on day 0 of AZD1222 vaccination. The TCR was taken from an adult in good health. The chain employs TRBV7-9 and TRBJ1-5; no clear D gene. CDR3 loop: CASRGESGQPQHF. The DNA for the CDR3 is TGTGCCAGCAGGGGAGAATCCGGTCAGCCCCAGCATTTT.